A single sample gave rise to the 18 T cell receptor beta chains below, sequenced in a study of blood T cells in healthy people across ages. Primed by a sample-barcoded 5' primer and a J-beta primer mix, a second PCR proceeded for 7 to 11 cycles. TCRdb analysed the 5' RACE reads with MiXCR anew, one entry per CDR3 protein. The table shows about 1.6 million distinct CDR3 sequences, with 34% occurring only once. The sequencing sample was made of blood. The receptors here all came from a woman aged 25-40 years in good health.

The CDR3: CASSLIQGEDTEAFF. The CDR3 DNA is TGTGCCAGCAGCTTAATACAGGGAGAGGACACTGAAGCTTTCTTT. V gene TRBV7-9 combines with J gene TRBJ1-1; possible D gene TRBD1, 6 bases. Trimming stripped 2 bases from V and 3 bases from J, with 13 bases between. This CDR3 has 15 amino acids. The germline V gene encodes CDR1 SEHNR and CDR2 FQNEAQ (reference sequence). The complete variable domain, with remaining parts taken from reference TRBV7-9 and TRBJ1-1, reads DTGVSQNPRHKITKRGQNVTFRCDPISEHNRLYWYRQTLGQGPEFLTYFQNEAQLEKSRLLSDRFSAERPKGSFSTLEIQRTEQGDSAMYLCASSLIQGEDTEAFFGQGTRLTVV.

The chain uses TRBV4-1 and TRBJ2-7, with D perhaps TRBD2 (6 bases). Germline V gene data show CDR1 as MGHRA and CDR2 as YSYEKL. This CDR3 is built from 15 residues. Trimming took off 0 bases at V and 13 bases at J, with 22 bases between the two ends. The CDR3 protein is CASSQDPIGGSPLYF. CDR3 sequence (DNA): TGCGCCAGCAGCCAAGATCCTATTGGGGGGTCCCCCCTCTACTTC.

This clonotype was counted only a few times. The genes are TRBV4-1 and TRBJ1-1, with D hard to call. The CDR3 contains 12 residues. The germline gives CDR1 MGHRA, CDR2 YSYEKL. Trimming took 1 base from V and 6 from J, leaving 6 bases between them. DNA for the CDR3: TGCGCCAGCAGCCAAGGTAACTCTGAAGCTTTCTTT. Protein sequence: CASSQGNSEAFF.

V gene TRBV6-6 combines with J gene TRBJ2-1; 10 nucleotides agree with TRBD2. Germline V gene data show CDR1 as MNHNY and CDR2 as SVGAGI (reference sequence). There are 15 residues in the CDR3. The ends lost 7 bases at V and 8 bases at J; junction bases unmatched: 11. The CDR3 nucleotides are TGTGCCAGCACCCAGCGGGGGGGCGATTGGGATGAGCAGTTCTTC. Its protein product is CASTQRGGDWDEQFF.

Notes on this clonotype: A read error may be the cause here, since a much bigger clone is one base away. The chain is built from TRBV6-5 and TRBJ2-3; D is undetermined. CDR3 length equals 14 residues. Germline CDR1 reads MNHEY; CDR2 reads SVGAGI. Trimming removed 2 bases at V and 3 bases at J, with 9 bases between. Here the CDR3 reads CASSYPRSTDTQYF. CDR3 in DNA: TGTGCCAGCAGTTACCCGAGATCAACAGATACGCAGTATTTT.

The chain is built from TRBV27 and TRBJ2-3, with no clear D. Germline loops: CDR1 MNHEY, CDR2 SMNVEV (reference sequence). Between the trimmed V and J ends, which lost 1 base and 3 bases, there was a span of 11 bases. The CDR3 extends over 15 amino acids. The CDR3 DNA reads TGTGCCAGCAGTTTATATGGGGAAGGGACAGATACGCAGTATTTT. As protein: CASSLYGEGTDTQYF.

This clonotype occurred many times. This chain links TRBV13 with TRBJ2-7; D uncertain. Trimming shortened V by 3 bases and J by 0 bases, and 9 bases separated the two germline ends. The CDR3 runs 14 residues. The V gene's germline CDR1 is PRHDT and CDR2 FYEKMQ (reference sequence). The CDR3 protein is CASSFSKSSYEQYF. The CDR3 coding sequence is TGTGCCAGCAGCTTTTCAAAAAGCTCCTACGAGCAGTACTTC.

On this clonotype itself: A much larger clonotype is one base distant, so this may be a read error. The rearrangement joins TRBV29-1 to TRBJ2-1, with 9 nucleotides matching TRBD2. The V segment lost 8 bases and the J segment 8 bases; nucleotides outside the gene matches: 19. The germline V gene encodes CDR1 SQVTM and CDR2 ANQGSEA. This CDR3 has 16 amino acids. The CDR3 here is CSLVSLTSGFDDEQFF. CDR3 DNA: TGCAGCCTTGTGTCATTGACTAGCGGTTTCGACGATGAGCAGTTCTTC.

This sequence joins TRBV24-1 and TRBJ2-5, with unresolved D. V lost 1 base and J lost 5, with 13 bases in between. Per germline, CDR1 KGHDR and CDR2 SFDVKD. This CDR3 spans 15 amino acids. The CDR3 DNA reads as TGTGCCACCAGTGATTTATCCTTGGCAGGCGAGACCCAGTACTTC. Translation: CATSDLSLAGETQYF.

This clonotype was observed at least ten times. The gene calls are TRBV7-2 and TRBJ2-7; D uncertain. Germline lookup yields CDR1 SGHTA and CDR2 FQGNSA. V gave up 4 bases and J gave up 0 bases, with 10 bases separating them. The CDR3 loop spans 14 amino acids. The CDR3 DNA reads TGTGCCAGCAGCTCTGGGCCGGGCTCCTACGAGCAGTACTTC. It yields the protein CASSSGPGSYEQYF.

V and J are TRBV9 and TRBJ2-1; 8 bases align to TRBD2. Germline lookup yields CDR1 SGDLS and CDR2 YYNGEE. This CDR3 contains 15 residues. The V gene end was trimmed by 4 bases and the J gene end by 2 bases; junction bases not matched to a gene: 5. CDR3 region: CASSKIAGPYNEQFF. DNA for the CDR3: TGTGCCAGCAGCAAGATAGCGGGGCCCTACAATGAGCAGTTCTTC.

This clonotype was observed a handful of times. This chain's CDR3 is CASSAYRDAYEQYF. Here the CDR3 DNA reads TGCGCCAGCAGCGCCTACAGGGATGCCTACGAGCAGTACTTC. The chain links TRBV5-1 to TRBJ2-7; TRBD1 might be the D (6 bases). V was shortened by 4 bases and J by 2 bases, with 13 bases between the two germline ends. CDR3 length: 14 residues. The germline CDR1 and CDR2 sequences are SGHRS and YFSETQ.

The chain joins TRBV28 to TRBJ1-5; D ambiguous. The germline V gene has CDR1 MDHEN and CDR2 SYDVKM. The CDR3 has 11 residues. V lost 5 bases and J lost 5, with 4 bases in between. CDR3 sequence reads: CASSNYQPQHF. The CDR3 DNA sequence: TGTGCCAGCAGTAATTATCAGCCCCAGCATTTT.

CDR3 in DNA: TGTGCCTGGAGTGGGAGTGGCGGTCGCACAGATACGCAGTATTTT. Its protein is CAWSGSGGRTDTQYF. V gene TRBV30 combines with J gene TRBJ2-3; unclear D gene. Germline loops: CDR1 GTSNPN, CDR2 SVGIG (reference sequence). V lost 1 base, J lost 1 base, and 12 bases lay in between. This CDR3 is 15 amino acids long. Combining the CDR3 with reference TRBV30 and TRBJ2-3 gives the whole variable domain SQTIHQWPATLVQPVGSPLSLECTVEGTSNPNLYWYRQAAGRGLQLLFYSVGIGQISSEVPQNLSASRPQDRQFILSSKKLLLSDSGFYLCAWSGSGGRTDTQYFGPGTRLTVL.

Only a few counts were recorded for this clonotype. The CDR3 DNA is TGCAGTGCCAAGGGAACCAGCGGGGCCGGGGGGACCCAGTACTTC. Translated, it gives CSAKGTSGAGGTQYF. This rearrangement joins TRBV20-1 to TRBJ2-5, with 7 positions matching TRBD2. The CDR3 is 15 amino acids. The J segment lost 7 bases and the V segment lost 6 bases, leaving 17 bases of the junction unmatched. Germline CDR1 and CDR2: DFQATT and SNEGSKA (reference sequence).

The chain employs TRBV5-1 and TRBJ2-7, with 10 bases identical to TRBD2. The CDR3 loop spans 15 amino acids. Looked up from germline, CDR1 is SGHRS and CDR2 is YFSETQ. The trim removed 6 bases at V and 4 bases at J, leaving 10 bases unmatched. CDR3 coding DNA: TGCGCCAGCACTAGGGGGGGGACTAGCGATTACGAGCAGTACTTC. Translating it yields CASTRGGTSDYEQYF. The entire variable domain, with the rest obtained from reference TRBV5-1 and TRBJ2-7, is as follows: KAGVTQTPRYLIKTRGQQVTLSCSPISGHRSVSWYQQTPGQGLQFLFEYFSETQRNKGNFPGRFSGRQFSNSRSEMNVSTLELGDSALYLCASTRGGTSDYEQYFGPGTRLTVT.

About this clonotype itself: This sequence may be a read error, since a much larger clone differs from it by one base. J is TRBJ1-1 and V is TRBV27; D is uncertain. Germline CDR1 MNHEY, CDR2 SMNVEV (reference sequence). CDR3 size: 13 residues. This chain's CDR3 is CASRLSVNTEAFF. In nucleotides, the CDR3 is TGTGCCAGCAGGTTATCGGTGAACACTGAAGCTTTCTTT.

The genes are TRBV5-1 and TRBJ2-7; D tentatively reads TRBD1 or TRBD2 (5 bases each). Trimming cost V 4 bases and J 5 bases, with 16 bases left between them. Germline loops: CDR1 SGHRS, CDR2 YFSETQ. The CDR3 spans 14 residues. The CDR3 here is CASSTGTLGNEQYF. Written as DNA, the CDR3 is TGCGCCAGCAGCACCGGGACCCTTGGGAACGAGCAGTACTTC.